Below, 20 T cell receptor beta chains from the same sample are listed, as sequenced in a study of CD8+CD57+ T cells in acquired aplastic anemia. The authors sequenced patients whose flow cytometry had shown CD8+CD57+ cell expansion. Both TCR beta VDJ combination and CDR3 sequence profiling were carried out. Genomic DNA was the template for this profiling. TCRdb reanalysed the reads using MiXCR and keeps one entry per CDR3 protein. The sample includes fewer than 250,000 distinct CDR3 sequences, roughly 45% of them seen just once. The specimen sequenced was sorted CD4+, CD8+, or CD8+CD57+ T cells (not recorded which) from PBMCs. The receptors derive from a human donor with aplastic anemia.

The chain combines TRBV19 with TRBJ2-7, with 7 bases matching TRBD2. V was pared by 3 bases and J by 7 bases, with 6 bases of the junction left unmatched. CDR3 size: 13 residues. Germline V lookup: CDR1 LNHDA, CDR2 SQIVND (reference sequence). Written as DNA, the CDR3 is TGTGCCAGTAGTATGAGTGGGGGGGAAGAGCAGTACTTC. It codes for CASSMSGGEEQYF.

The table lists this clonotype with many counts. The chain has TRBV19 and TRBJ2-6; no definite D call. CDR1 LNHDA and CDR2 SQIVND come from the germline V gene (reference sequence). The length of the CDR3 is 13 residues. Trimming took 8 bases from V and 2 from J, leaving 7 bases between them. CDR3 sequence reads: CASSIAGANVLTF. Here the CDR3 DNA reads TGTGCCAGTTCTATCGCTGGGGCCAACGTCCTGACTTTC.

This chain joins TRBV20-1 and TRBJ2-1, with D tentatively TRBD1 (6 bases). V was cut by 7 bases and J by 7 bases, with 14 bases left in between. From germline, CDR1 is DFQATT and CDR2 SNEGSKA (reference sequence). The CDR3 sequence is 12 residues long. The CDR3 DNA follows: TGCAGTGTTCCGGGACACCCAAATGAGCAGTTCTTC. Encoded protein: CSVPGHPNEQFF.

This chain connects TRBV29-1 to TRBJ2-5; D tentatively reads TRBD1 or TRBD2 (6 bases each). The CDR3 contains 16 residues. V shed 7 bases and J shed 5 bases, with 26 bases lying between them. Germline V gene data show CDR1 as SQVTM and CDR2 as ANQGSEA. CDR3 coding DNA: TGCAGCGCTCGGGGGCAGGGTATTCGAGGTCCGGAGACCCAGTACTTC. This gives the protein CSARGQGIRGPETQYF.

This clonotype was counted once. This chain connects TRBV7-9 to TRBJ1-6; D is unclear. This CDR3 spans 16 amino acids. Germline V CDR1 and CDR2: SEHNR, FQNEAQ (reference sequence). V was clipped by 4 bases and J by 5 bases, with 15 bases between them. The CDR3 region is CASSSAGMGDNSPLHF. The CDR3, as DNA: TGTGCCAGCAGCTCGGCAGGCATGGGAGATAATTCACCCCTCCACTTT.

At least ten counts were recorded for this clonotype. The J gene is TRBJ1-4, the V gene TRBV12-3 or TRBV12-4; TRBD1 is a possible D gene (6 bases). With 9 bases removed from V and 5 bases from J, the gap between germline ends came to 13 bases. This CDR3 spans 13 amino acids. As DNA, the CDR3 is TGTGCCAGTACCCGGGACAAGAATGAAAAACTGTTTTTT. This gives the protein CASTRDKNEKLFF.

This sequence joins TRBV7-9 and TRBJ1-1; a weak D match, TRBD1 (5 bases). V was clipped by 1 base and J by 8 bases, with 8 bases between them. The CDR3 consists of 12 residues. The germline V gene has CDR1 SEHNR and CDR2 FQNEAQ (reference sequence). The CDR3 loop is CASSLGGVEAFF. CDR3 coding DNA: TGTGCCAGCAGCTTAGGGGGGGTGGAAGCTTTCTTT.

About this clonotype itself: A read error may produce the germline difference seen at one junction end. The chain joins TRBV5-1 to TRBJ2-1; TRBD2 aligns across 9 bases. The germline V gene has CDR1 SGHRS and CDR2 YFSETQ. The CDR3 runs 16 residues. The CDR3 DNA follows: TGCGCCAGCAGGCGGGGTAGCGGGGGCCCCTACAATGAGCGGTTCTTC. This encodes CASRRGSGGPYNERFF.

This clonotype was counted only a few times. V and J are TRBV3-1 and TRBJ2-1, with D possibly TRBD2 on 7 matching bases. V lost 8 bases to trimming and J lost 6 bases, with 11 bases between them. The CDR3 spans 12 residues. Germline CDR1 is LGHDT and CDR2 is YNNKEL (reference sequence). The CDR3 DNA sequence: TGTGCCAGCGGGGGGGCCGGCAATGAGCAGTTCTTC. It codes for CASGGAGNEQFF.

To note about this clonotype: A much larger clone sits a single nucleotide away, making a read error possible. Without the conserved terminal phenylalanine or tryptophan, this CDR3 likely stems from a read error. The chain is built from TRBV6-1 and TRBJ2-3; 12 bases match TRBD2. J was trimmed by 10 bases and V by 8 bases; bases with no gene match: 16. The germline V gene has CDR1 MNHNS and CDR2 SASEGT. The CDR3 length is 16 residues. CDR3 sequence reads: CASVRPGLAGFRAQYL. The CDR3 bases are TGTGCCAGCGTCCGACCAGGACTAGCGGGGTTCAGGGCGCAGTATCTT.

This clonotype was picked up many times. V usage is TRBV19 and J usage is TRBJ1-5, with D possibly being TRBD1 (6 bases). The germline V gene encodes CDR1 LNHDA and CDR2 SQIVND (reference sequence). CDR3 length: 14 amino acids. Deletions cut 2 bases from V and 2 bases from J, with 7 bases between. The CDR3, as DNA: TGTGCCAGTAGTATAACAGGGCGCAATCAGCCCCAGCATTTT. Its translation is CASSITGRNQPQHF. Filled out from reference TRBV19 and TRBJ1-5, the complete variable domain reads DGGITQSPKYLFRKEGQNVTLSCEQNLNHDAMYWYRQDPGQGLRLIYYSQIVNDFQKGDIAEGYSVSREKKESFPLTVTSAQKNPTAFYLCASSITGRNQPQHFGDGTRLSIL.

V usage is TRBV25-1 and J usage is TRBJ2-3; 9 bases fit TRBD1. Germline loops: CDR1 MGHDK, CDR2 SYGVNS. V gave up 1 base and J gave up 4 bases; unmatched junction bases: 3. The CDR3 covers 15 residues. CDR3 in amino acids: CASSEFRTGADTQYF. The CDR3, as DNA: TGTGCCAGCAGTGAATTTAGGACAGGGGCAGATACGCAGTATTTT.

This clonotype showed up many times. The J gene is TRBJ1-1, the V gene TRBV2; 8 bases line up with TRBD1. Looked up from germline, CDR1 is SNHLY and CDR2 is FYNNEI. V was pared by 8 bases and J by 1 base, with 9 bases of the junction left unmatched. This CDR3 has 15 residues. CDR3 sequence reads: CASRPPDRANTEAFF. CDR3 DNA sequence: TGTGCCAGCCGTCCCCCGGACAGGGCGAACACTGAAGCTTTCTTT. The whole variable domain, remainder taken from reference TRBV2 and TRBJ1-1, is EPEVTQTPSHQVTQMGQEVILRCVPISNHLYFYWYRQILGQKVEFLVSFYNNEISEKSEIFDDQFSVERPDGSNFTLKIRSTKLEDSAMYFCASRPPDRANTEAFFGQGTRLTVV.

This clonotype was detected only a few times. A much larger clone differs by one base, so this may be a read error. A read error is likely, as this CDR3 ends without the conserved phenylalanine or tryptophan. CDR3 sequence: CASSVGLTRGTTEAFL. The CDR3 coding sequence is TGTGCCAGCAGCGTAGGACTTACCAGGGGAACCACTGAAGCTTTCCTT. V and J are TRBV9 and TRBJ1-1, with D possibly TRBD1 on 6 matching bases. Trimming cost V 0 bases and J 4 bases, with 16 bases left between them. The germline gives CDR1 SGDLS, CDR2 YYNGEE. CDR3 size: 16 residues.

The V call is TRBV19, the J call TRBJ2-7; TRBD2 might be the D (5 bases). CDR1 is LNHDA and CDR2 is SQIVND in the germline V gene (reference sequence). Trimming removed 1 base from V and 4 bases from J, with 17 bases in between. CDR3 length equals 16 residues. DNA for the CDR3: TGTGCCAGTAGTATAGGTTGGACTGCCGGAAGGTACGAGCAGTACTTC. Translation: CASSIGWTAGRYEQYF.

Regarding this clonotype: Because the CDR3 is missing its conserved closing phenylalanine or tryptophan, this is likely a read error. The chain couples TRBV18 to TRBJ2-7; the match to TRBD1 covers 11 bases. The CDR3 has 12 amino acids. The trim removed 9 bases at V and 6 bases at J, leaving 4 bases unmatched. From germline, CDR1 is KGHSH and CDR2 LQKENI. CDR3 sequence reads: CASLGQGVEQYL. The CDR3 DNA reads TGTGCCAGTTTGGGACAGGGGGTCGAGCAGTACCTC.

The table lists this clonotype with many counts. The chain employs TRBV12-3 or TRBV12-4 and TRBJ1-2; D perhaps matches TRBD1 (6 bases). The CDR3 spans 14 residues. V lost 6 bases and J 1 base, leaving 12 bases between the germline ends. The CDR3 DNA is TGTGCCAGCAGCTCAACAGGGATTAACTATGGCTACACCTTC. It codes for CASSSTGINYGYTF.

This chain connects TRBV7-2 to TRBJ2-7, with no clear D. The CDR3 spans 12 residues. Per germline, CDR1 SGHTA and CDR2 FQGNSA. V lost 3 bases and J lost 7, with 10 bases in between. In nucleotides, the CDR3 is TGTGCCAGCAGCTTCCCCTACGGGGAGCAGTACTTC. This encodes CASSFPYGEQYF. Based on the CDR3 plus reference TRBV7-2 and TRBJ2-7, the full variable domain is GAGVSQSPSNKVTEKGKDVELRCDPISGHTALYWYRQSLGQGLEFLIYFQGNSAPDKSGLPSDRFSAERTGGSVSTLTIQRTQQEDSAVYLCASSFPYGEQYFGPGTRLTVT.

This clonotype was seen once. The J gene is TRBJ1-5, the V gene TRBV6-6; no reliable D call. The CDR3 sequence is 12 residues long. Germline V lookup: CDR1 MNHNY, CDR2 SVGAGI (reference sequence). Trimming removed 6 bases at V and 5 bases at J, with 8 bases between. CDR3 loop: CASREADQPQHF. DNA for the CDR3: TGTGCCAGCAGAGAAGCGGATCAGCCCCAGCATTTT.

The CDR3 DNA follows: TGCAGCGGAAATAGCGGGGGGAAAGAGACCCAGTACTTC. Protein product: CSGNSGGKETQYF. V is TRBV29-1 and J is TRBJ2-5; 10 nucleotides line up with TRBD2. The V gene's germline CDR1 is SQVTM and CDR2 ANQGSEA. With V trimmed by 7 bases and J by 3 bases, 5 bases remained unmatched. The CDR3 length is 13 residues.